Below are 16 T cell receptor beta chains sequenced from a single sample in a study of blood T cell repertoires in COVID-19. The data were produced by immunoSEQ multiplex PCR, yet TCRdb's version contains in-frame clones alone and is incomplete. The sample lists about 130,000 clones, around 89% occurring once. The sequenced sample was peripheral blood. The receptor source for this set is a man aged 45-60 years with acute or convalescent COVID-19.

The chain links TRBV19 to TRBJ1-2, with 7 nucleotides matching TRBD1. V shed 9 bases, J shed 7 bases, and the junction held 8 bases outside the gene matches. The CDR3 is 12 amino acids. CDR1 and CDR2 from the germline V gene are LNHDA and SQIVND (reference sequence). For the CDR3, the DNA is TGTGCCAGGGAACAGGGGAAGCGTGGCTACACCTTC. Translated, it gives CAREQGKRGYTF.

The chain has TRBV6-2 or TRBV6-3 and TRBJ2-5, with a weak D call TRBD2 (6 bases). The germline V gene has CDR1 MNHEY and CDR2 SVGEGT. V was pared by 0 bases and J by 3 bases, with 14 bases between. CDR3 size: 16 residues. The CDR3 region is CASSYSAGKVKETQYF. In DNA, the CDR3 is TGTGCCAGCAGTTACTCTGCGGGGAAAGTAAAAGAGACCCAGTACTTC.

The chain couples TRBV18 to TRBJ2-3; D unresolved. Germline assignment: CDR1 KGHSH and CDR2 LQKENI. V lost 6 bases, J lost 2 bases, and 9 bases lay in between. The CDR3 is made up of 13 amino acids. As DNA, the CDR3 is TGTGCCAGCTCTCAATCAAACACAGATACGCAGTATTTT. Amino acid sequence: CASSQSNTDTQYF.

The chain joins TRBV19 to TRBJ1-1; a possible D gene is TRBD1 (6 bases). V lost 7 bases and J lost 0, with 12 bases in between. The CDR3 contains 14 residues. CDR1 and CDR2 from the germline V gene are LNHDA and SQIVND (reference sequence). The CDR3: CASKKTGVNTEAFF. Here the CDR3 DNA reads TGTGCCAGTAAGAAGACAGGAGTGAACACTGAAGCTTTCTTT.

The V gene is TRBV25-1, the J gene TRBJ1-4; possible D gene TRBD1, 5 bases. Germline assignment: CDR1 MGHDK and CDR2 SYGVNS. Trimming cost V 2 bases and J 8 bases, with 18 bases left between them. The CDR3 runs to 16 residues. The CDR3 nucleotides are TGTGCCAGCAGTGAACTAGGGCTAGGGGCTAGGGAAAAACTGTTTTTT. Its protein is CASSELGLGAREKLFF. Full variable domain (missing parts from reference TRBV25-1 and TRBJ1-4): EADIYQTPRYLVIGTGKKITLECSQTMGHDKMYWYQQDPGMELHLIHYSYGVNSTEKGDLSSESTVSRIRTEHFPLTLESARPSHTSQYLCASSELGLGAREKLFFGSGTQLSVL.

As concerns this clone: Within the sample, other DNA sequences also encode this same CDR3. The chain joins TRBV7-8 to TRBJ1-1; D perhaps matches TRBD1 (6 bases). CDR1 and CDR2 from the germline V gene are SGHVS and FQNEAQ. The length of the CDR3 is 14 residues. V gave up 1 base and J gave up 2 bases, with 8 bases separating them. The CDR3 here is CASSLVQGNTEAFF. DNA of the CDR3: TGTGCCAGCAGCTTAGTACAGGGAAACACTGAAGCTTTCTTT.

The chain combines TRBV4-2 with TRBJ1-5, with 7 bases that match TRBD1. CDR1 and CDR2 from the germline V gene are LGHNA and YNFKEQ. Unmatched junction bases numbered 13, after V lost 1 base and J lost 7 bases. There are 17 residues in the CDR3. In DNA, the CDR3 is TGTGCCAGCAGCCAAGCAAATAACAGGGGAGAGGGACAGCCCCAGCATTTT. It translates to CASSQANNRGEGQPQHF.

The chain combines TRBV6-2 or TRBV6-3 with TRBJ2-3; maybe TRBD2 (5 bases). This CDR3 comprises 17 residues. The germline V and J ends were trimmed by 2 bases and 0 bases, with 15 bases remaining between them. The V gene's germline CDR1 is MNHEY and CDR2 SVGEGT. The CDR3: CASSYLLGLSSTDTQYF. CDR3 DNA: TGTGCCAGCAGTTACCTCCTAGGACTCTCTAGCACAGATACGCAGTATTTT.

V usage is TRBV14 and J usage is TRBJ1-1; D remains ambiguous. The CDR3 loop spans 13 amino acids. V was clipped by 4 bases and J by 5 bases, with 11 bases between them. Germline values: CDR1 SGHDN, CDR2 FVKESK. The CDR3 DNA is TGTGCCAGCAGCCCGCGGGTTGGGACTGAAGCTTTCTTT. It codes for CASSPRVGTEAFF.

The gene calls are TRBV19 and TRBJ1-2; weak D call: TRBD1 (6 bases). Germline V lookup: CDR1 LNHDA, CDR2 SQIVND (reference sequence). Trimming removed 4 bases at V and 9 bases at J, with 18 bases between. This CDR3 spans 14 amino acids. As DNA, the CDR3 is TGTGCCAGTAGTAGCCCATCAAGACAGGATAGCTACACCTTC. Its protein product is CASSSPSRQDSYTF.

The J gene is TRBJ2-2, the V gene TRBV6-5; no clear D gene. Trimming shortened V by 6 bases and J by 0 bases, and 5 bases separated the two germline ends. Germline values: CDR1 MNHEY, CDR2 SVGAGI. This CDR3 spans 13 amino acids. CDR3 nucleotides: TGTGCCAGCAGAGCCCCGAACACCGGGGAGCTGTTTTTT. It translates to CASRAPNTGELFF.

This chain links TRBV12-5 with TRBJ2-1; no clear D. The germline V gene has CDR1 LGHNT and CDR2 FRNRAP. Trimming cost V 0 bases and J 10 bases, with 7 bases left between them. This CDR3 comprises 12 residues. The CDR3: CASGLVAREQFF. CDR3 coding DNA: TGTGCTAGTGGTTTGGTAGCCAGGGAGCAGTTCTTC.

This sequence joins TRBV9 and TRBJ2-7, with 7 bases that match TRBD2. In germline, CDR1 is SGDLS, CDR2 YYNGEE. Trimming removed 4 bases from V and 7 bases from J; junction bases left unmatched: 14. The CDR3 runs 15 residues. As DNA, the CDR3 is TGTGCCAGCAGCTCCAGTGGGGGGGTTGACGGAGAGCAGTACTTC. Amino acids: CASSSSGGVDGEQYF.

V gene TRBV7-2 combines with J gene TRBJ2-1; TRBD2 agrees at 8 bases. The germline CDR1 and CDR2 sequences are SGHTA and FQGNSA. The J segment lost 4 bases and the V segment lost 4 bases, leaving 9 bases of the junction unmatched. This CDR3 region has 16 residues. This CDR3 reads CASSWGSGEPYNEQFF. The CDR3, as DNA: TGTGCCAGCAGCTGGGGTAGCGGGGAACCTTACAATGAGCAGTTCTTC. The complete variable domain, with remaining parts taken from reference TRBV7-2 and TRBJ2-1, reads GAGVSQSPSNKVTEKGKDVELRCDPISGHTALYWYRQSLGQGLEFLIYFQGNSAPDKSGLPSDRFSAERTGGSVSTLTIQRTQQEDSAVYLCASSWGSGEPYNEQFFGPGTRLTVL.

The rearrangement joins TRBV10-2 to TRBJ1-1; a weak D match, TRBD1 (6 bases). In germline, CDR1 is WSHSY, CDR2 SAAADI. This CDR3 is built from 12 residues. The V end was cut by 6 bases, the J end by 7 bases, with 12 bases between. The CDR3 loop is CASRPGDVEAFF. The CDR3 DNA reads TGCGCCAGCAGGCCAGGGGACGTTGAAGCTTTCTTT.

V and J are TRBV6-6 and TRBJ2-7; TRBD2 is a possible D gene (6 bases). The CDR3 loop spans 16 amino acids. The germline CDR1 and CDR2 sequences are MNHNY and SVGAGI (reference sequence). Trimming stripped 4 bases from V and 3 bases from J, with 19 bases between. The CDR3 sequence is CASSLLSLGLNYEQYF. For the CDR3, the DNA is TGTGCCAGCAGTTTATTGAGTTTGGGACTGAACTACGAGCAGTACTTC.